What follows describes a single T cell receptor (beta chain). Its antigen has not been determined. Per-nucleotide qualities are absent, and no much larger clonotype sits a single base away. The time point tag for this specimen amounts to: cycle 4 day 1 (C4D1), after 6 weeks of nivolumab. All trial patients had relapsed after autologous stem cell transplantation, with cohorts A, B and C differing in prior brentuximab vedotin exposure. CD4+ T cells were purified from thawed PBMCs by magnetic negative selection with a Miltenyi CD4+ T cell isolation kit. The trial cohort was composed of about 53 patients with relapsed/refractory classical Hodgkin lymphoma, for whom complete response, partial response or progressive disease was recorded as best overall response. Single-agent nivolumab was administered to trial patients in the multi-cohort phase II CheckMate 205 trial. An independent review committee assessed best overall response by applying the 2007 International Working Group response criteria. Trial PBMCs were collected immediately before nivolumab initiation (C1D1) and during therapy at cycle 2 day 1 and cycle 4 day 1. Peripheral blood was collected in 8 mL Vacutainer Cell Preparation Tubes, from which PBMCs were isolated by centrifugation and then cryopreserved. Purified CD4+ and CD8+ fractions were generated only in cases for which an additional PBMC sample was available. Magnetically labelled cells were depleted on LS columns in a quadroMACS separator, and the flow-through was collected as the purified fraction.

This entry comes from a study of PD-1 blockade in classical Hodgkin lymphoma (TCRdb year 2020). Regarding the research as a whole: Nivolumab dosing was 3 mg/kg intravenously every 2 weeks, continuing until either disease progression or unacceptable toxicity. A peripheral blood immune signature of response to PD-1 blockade in classical Hodgkin lymphoma was defined using TCR beta sequencing and CyTOF.

Here is what the overall study found, with its caveats: Baseline diversity similar to that of newly diagnosed patients was observed in trial patients achieving complete response, whereas significantly lower diversity was observed in partial responders and progressors. The study was restricted to a single clinical trial cohort, and the causes of repertoire differences, possibly disease activity or prior therapy, were left undefined. Baseline TCR diversity was reported to be lower in newly diagnosed patients than in healthy donors and to be lower still in relapsed/refractory patients. Patients starting nivolumab less than 1 year after ASCT had lower diversity and were excluded from later analyses to avoid confounding by immune reconstitution. By C4D1, a significant rise was seen in CD4+ TCR diversity but not in CD8+ TCR diversity (p=0.0027 vs p=0.16), and the rise was most apparent among complete responders (p=0.02).

Genomic DNA was extracted with the Qiagen DNeasy kit from unsorted PBMCs and from negatively selected CD4+ and CD8+ fractions. Amplification of TCR beta CDR3 regions was done by immunoSEQ multiplex PCR with primers that anneal to V and J segments. Amplification bias was minimized using a synthetic immune receptor repertoire, and residual bias was removed computationally after sequencing. The study's processing was this. Custom Python scripts were used to quantify repertoire diversity as the Shannon entropy index. The unsorted, CD4+ and CD8+ repertoires were each analyzed separately, with the exception of combined analyses, where CD4+ and CD8+ sequences were merged in silico. Clonal expansion was defined as a frequency increase of at least 2-fold after treatment compared with C1D1, and clones undetected at baseline were assigned a pseudocount of 0.5. Clones with 0 or 1 copy at C1D1 were classified as singleton clones, and clones with 2 or more copies were classified as non-singleton clones. Clones expanded in unsorted samples were assigned a CD4+, CD8+ or unknown annotation through matching of protein sequences in sorted samples from the same patient. Diversity changes from C1D1 to C4D1 were tested in paired samples using Wilcoxon tests. TCRdb mirrors the immuneACCESS table, restricted to in-frame sequences. Some clones are absent from its copies; in checked studies, under half trace to an unresolved V gene, and the reason for the others is unknown. V, J and clone size are those of that table, while D and trimming were read from the DNA. This sample lists around 15,000 clones; over 70% were detected once. Approximately 1.9% of the sample belongs to the ten largest clones.

V and J lose 3 bases and 1 base, and a span of 8 bases separates them. CDR1 LNHDA and CDR2 SQIVND were looked up in the germline V gene (reference sequence). The CDR3 measures 14 amino acids from cysteine to phenylalanine. CDR3 DNA only is kept here, 42 bases in frame from base 1. Sequencing was performed on CD4+ T cells from blood, taken before the fourth cycle of nivolumab. In this chain, TRBV19 is recombined with TRBJ2-3; a tentative D call is TRBD1 (5 bases match). This TCR derives from a human donor with classical Hodgkin lymphoma. The CDR3 sequence is CASSIKGGTDTQYF. The DNA sequence reads TGTGCCAGTAGTATCAAAGGGGGCACAGATACGCAGTATTTT. The variable domain in full, with residues beyond the CDR3 obtained from the reference TRBV19 and TRBJ2-3 genes, is DGGITQSPKYLFRKEGQNVTLSCEQNLNHDAMYWYRQDPGQGLRLIYYSQIVNDFQKGDIAEGYSVSREKKESFPLTVTSAQKNPTAFYLCASSIKGGTDTQYFGPGTRLTVL.